One sample yielded the 25 T cell receptor beta chains listed below, sequenced in a study of blood T cell repertoires in COVID-19. The protocol was immunoSEQ multiplex PCR, while the TCRdb copy is restricted to in-frame clones and leaves out a portion. Of roughly 280,000 clones in the sample, about 89% were seen once. The sequenced sample consisted of peripheral blood. The receptors stem from a man in his fifties with acute or convalescent COVID-19.

The chain couples TRBV2 to TRBJ2-5, with a weak D call TRBD2 (6 bases). The V end was cut by 8 bases, the J end by 2 bases, with 9 bases between. Germline V lookup: CDR1 SNHLY, CDR2 FYNNEI. CDR3 length: 12 residues. The CDR3 bases are TGTGCCAGCGACCGGGGGCAAGAGACCCAGTACTTC. Protein sequence: CASDRGQETQYF.

This chain joins TRBV10-3 and TRBJ1-2; 8 bases align to TRBD1. J gave up 7 bases and V 6 bases, and 7 bases lay outside the gene matches. In germline, CDR1 is ENHRY, CDR2 SYGVKD. The CDR3 is made up of 13 amino acids. The CDR3 loop reads CAIRTGGTGGYTF. The CDR3 DNA reads TGTGCCATCAGAACAGGGGGAACGGGTGGCTACACCTTC.

This chain connects TRBV7-9 to TRBJ2-1; D may be TRBD2 (6 bases). CDR3 length: 15 residues. The V and J ends lost 5 bases and 2 bases respectively, with 13 bases between them. Per germline, CDR1 SEHNR and CDR2 FQNEAQ (reference sequence). The CDR3 sequence: CASSRLSGAYNEQFF. The CDR3 nucleotides read TGTGCCAGCAGCCGCCTTTCGGGGGCCTACAATGAGCAGTTCTTC. Filled out from reference TRBV7-9 and TRBJ2-1, the complete variable domain reads DTGVSQNPRHKITKRGQNVTFRCDPISEHNRLYWYRQTLGQGPEFLTYFQNEAQLEKSRLLSDRFSAERPKGSFSTLEIQRTEQGDSAMYLCASSRLSGAYNEQFFGPGTRLTVL.

The chain recombines TRBV7-9 with TRBJ1-1; 7 nucleotides agree with TRBD1. Germline loops: CDR1 SEHNR, CDR2 FQNEAQ (reference sequence). Unmatched junction bases numbered 5, after V lost 5 bases and J lost 5 bases. This CDR3 contains 13 residues. The chain's CDR3 is CASSGAGGTEAFF. As DNA, the CDR3 is TGTGCCAGCAGCGGGGCAGGGGGGACTGAAGCTTTCTTT. Full variable domain (outside the CDR3, taken from reference TRBV7-9 and TRBJ1-1): DTGVSQNPRHKITKRGQNVTFRCDPISEHNRLYWYRQTLGQGPEFLTYFQNEAQLEKSRLLSDRFSAERPKGSFSTLEIQRTEQGDSAMYLCASSGAGGTEAFFGQGTRLTVV.

The genes are TRBV12-3 or TRBV12-4 and TRBJ2-7; D unresolved. Trimming removed 6 bases at V and 3 bases at J, with 6 bases between. CDR3 length equals 11 residues. Here the CDR3 DNA reads TGTGCCAGCAGCGCAGTCTACGAGCAGTACTTC. Translated, it gives CASSAVYEQYF.

V and J are TRBV30 and TRBJ2-2; D might be TRBD2 (7 bases). With 0 bases removed from V and 4 bases from J, the gap between germline ends came to 18 bases. The germline gives CDR1 GTSNPN, CDR2 SVGIG (reference sequence). The CDR3 totals 17 residues. The CDR3 here is CAWSVEGGARGTGELFF. The DNA of the CDR3 is TGTGCCTGGAGTGTAGAGGGGGGGGCGCGGGGCACCGGGGAGCTGTTTTTT.

The chain uses TRBV5-6 and TRBJ1-1; 7 bases line up with TRBD1. The germline V gene has CDR1 SGHDT and CDR2 YYEEEE. V shed 6 bases, J shed 4 bases, and the junction held 9 bases outside the gene matches. CDR3 length: 14 amino acids. The DNA of the CDR3 is TGTGCCAGCAACAGGGGAGGTAGGGGCACTGAAGCTTTCTTT. Residues: CASNRGGRGTEAFF.

This chain joins TRBV5-1 and TRBJ1-1, with D possibly being TRBD1 (5 bases). Looked up from germline, CDR1 is SGHRS and CDR2 is YFSETQ. CDR3 size: 14 residues. The V end lost 0 bases, the J end lost 0 bases, and 6 bases lay between the germline ends. The CDR3 loop reads CASSLGQMNTEAFF. CDR3 nucleotide sequence: TGCGCCAGCAGCTTGGGACAGATGAACACTGAAGCTTTCTTT.

This chain uses TRBV12-5 with TRBJ2-2; TRBD1 aligns across 7 bases. There are 16 residues in the CDR3. Germline V CDR1 and CDR2: LGHNT, FRNRAP. The V segment lost 7 bases and the J segment 6 bases; nucleotides outside the gene matches: 14. CDR3 in amino acids: CASVQSGTAVAGELFF. In DNA form, the CDR3 reads TGTGCTAGTGTCCAATCCGGGACAGCCGTGGCCGGGGAGCTGTTTTTT.

The DNA for the CDR3 is TGTGCCAGCAGCTTGGTGGGGACAGGGTCGTACGAGCAGTACTTC. The encoded protein is CASSLVGTGSYEQYF. The chain uses TRBV5-6 and TRBJ2-7; 9 bases line up with TRBD1. The germline CDR1 and CDR2 sequences are SGHDT and YYEEEE. The CDR3 has 15 residues. V lost 0 bases to trimming and J lost 4 bases; unmatched junction nucleotides: 5.

The J gene is TRBJ2-1, the V gene TRBV5-1; D uncertain. V was shortened by 3 bases and J by 0 bases, with 4 bases between the two germline ends. The CDR3 consists of 13 residues. Germline V lookup: CDR1 SGHRS, CDR2 YFSETQ. CDR3 protein: CASSSGSYNEQFF. The CDR3 DNA is TGCGCCAGCAGCTCGGGCTCCTACAATGAGCAGTTCTTC. Looking up the rest from reference TRBV5-1 and TRBJ2-1 gives the full variable domain: KAGVTQTPRYLIKTRGQQVTLSCSPISGHRSVSWYQQTPGQGLQFLFEYFSETQRNKGNFPGRFSGRQFSNSRSEMNVSTLELGDSALYLCASSSGSYNEQFFGPGTRLTVL.

The chain combines TRBV2 with TRBJ1-2; D possibly corresponds to TRBD1 (6 bases). This CDR3 has 14 amino acids. V lost 6 bases and J lost 0, with 11 bases in between. Germline CDR1 and CDR2: SNHLY and FYNNEI. The CDR3 nucleotides are TGTGCCAGCAGCGGACAGAGAGCTAACTATGGCTACACCTTC. Protein product: CASSGQRANYGYTF.

The rearrangement uses TRBV11-2 and TRBJ1-1; D gene ambiguous. CDR1 and CDR2 (germline): SGHAT, FQNNGV. This CDR3 contains 13 residues. Between the trimmed V and J ends, which lost 1 base and 2 bases, there was a span of 5 bases. As DNA, the CDR3 is TGTGCCAGCAGCTTAGGACTAAACACTGAAGCTTTCTTT. Translating it yields CASSLGLNTEAFF.

The chain joins TRBV29-1 to TRBJ2-1, with 8 bases matching TRBD2. Germline V CDR1 and CDR2: SQVTM, ANQGSEA. CDR3 size: 12 residues. With V trimmed by 8 bases and J by 13 bases, 13 bases remained unmatched. The CDR3 loop reads CSSFELAGPQFF. The CDR3 DNA reads as TGCAGCAGTTTTGAGCTAGCGGGTCCCCAGTTCTTC.

The chain employs TRBV21-1 and TRBJ1-1. TRBV21-1 is termed a pseudogene. The CDR3 length is 13 residues. The CDR3 region has the DNA TGTGCCAGCAGCAAAGGACGGAGTAGTGCCGCTTTCTTT. It specifies CASSKGRSSAAFF.

The rearrangement links TRBV10-2 to TRBJ2-3, with 10 positions matching TRBD2. This CDR3 is 14 amino acids long. J was trimmed by 4 bases and V by 11 bases; bases with no gene match: 9. Germline values: CDR1 WSHSY, CDR2 SAAADI. The CDR3 is CASTGSGGADTQYF. DNA for the CDR3: TGCGCCTCAACGGGGAGCGGGGGGGCAGATACGCAGTATTTT.

The V and J genes are TRBV3-1 (or the pseudogene TRBV3-2) and TRBJ2-5, with 14 bases that match TRBD2. The CDR3 spans 17 residues. Trimming removed 3 bases from V and 2 bases from J; junction bases left unmatched: 5. Germline CDR1 LGHDT, CDR2 YNNKEL (reference sequence). CDR3 sequence (DNA): TGTGCCAGCAGCCAGATGGGACTAGCGGGGGAACAAGAGACCCAGTACTTC. This codes for CASSQMGLAGEQETQYF.

V and J are TRBV5-1 and TRBJ2-5; possible D gene TRBD1, 5 bases. The CDR3 extends over 14 amino acids. The V and J ends lost 6 bases and 6 bases respectively, with 18 bases between them. The germline V gene encodes CDR1 SGHRS and CDR2 YFSETQ. The CDR3 sequence: CASTAIGAEKTQYF. The CDR3 DNA sequence: TGCGCCAGCACGGCAATTGGGGCCGAAAAGACCCAGTACTTC.

The chain has TRBV27 and TRBJ2-7; D gene ambiguous. Germline V CDR1 and CDR2: MNHEY, SMNVEV (reference sequence). The CDR3 sequence is 14 residues long. With 3 bases removed from V and 2 bases from J, the gap between germline ends came to 11 bases. This chain's CDR3 is CASSFGRLPYEQYF. In DNA form, the CDR3 reads TGTGCCAGCAGTTTTGGCAGGCTGCCCTACGAGCAGTACTTC.

This clone has a single count. The rearrangement uses TRBV24-1 and TRBJ1-2; D is uncertain. Germline CDR1 is KGHDR and CDR2 is SFDVKD. V was shortened by 7 bases and J by 4 bases, with 6 bases between the two germline ends. CDR3 length: 11 residues. The chain's CDR3 is CATSEGYGYTF. The CDR3 coding sequence is TGTGCCACCAGCGAGGGCTATGGCTACACCTTC.

This chain joins TRBV25-1 and TRBJ1-1; TRBD1 agrees at 9 bases. The germline V gene has CDR1 MGHDK and CDR2 SYGVNS. After removal of 7 bases from V and 4 bases from J, the junction contained 10 bases not matched to a gene. CDR3 length: 15 amino acids. The CDR3 DNA sequence: TGTGCCAGCACCTACAGGGGGCAAGGGGGCACTGAAGCTTTCTTT. Protein: CASTYRGQGGTEAFF.

The rearrangement uses TRBV14 and TRBJ1-1; a possible D gene is TRBD1 (5 bases). Trimming pared 4 bases from V and 7 bases from J, leaving 16 bases between. The CDR3 has 14 amino acids. Germline V CDR1 and CDR2: SGHDN, FVKESK. The CDR3, as DNA: TGTGCCAGCAGCCCCTGGGACTTTAGGATTGAAGCTTTCTTT. This translates into CASSPWDFRIEAFF.

The chain couples TRBV7-9 to TRBJ1-4, with D tentatively TRBD1 (5 bases). The CDR3 spans 14 residues. Per germline, CDR1 SEHNR and CDR2 FQNEAQ (reference sequence). V was cut by 0 bases and J by 8 bases, with 10 bases left in between. CDR3 region: CASSLARVGEKLFF. CDR3 in DNA: TGTGCCAGCAGCTTAGCCAGGGTCGGGGAAAAACTGTTTTTT.

The J gene is TRBJ2-5, the V gene TRBV20-1; D unresolved. This CDR3 comprises 12 residues. Between the trimmed V and J ends, which lost 3 bases and 4 bases, there was a span of 9 bases. Germline assignment: CDR1 DFQATT and CDR2 SNEGSKA (reference sequence). The CDR3 sequence is CSASPRSETQYF. The CDR3, as DNA: TGCAGTGCTAGTCCCAGGTCAGAGACCCAGTACTTC.

The rearrangement uses TRBV19 and TRBJ1-4; weak D call: TRBD1 (6 bases). This CDR3 has 17 amino acids. Looked up from germline, CDR1 is LNHDA and CDR2 is SQIVND (reference sequence). V lost 1 base and J 8 bases, leaving 20 bases between the germline ends. In nucleotides, the CDR3 is TGTGCCAGTAGTATAGGGGCTCTGGGGGGGGCTCGCGAAAAACTGTTTTTT. Translating gives CASSIGALGGAREKLFF.